This entry describes one T cell receptor beta chain. The target antigen is unknown. One entry per CDR3 protein, without DNA, is what TCRdb gives after re-calling the 5' RACE reads. Its clone listing holds roughly 110,000 distinct CDR3 sequences. The sample is drawn from a study of T cells expressing NK-cell markers. Study background: Sorted CD3+CD56-NKG2C+, CD3+CD56+NKG2C- and CD3+CD56+NKG2C+ T cells were the source of the TCR beta repertoires. Just one sequenced donor of eight was HCMV-seronegative, while seven were seropositive.

The CDR3 contains 12 residues. The germline V gene encodes CDR1 MNHEY and CDR2 SMNVEV (reference sequence). Study results and caveats: In about six donors, dominant NKG2C+ clonotypes were about 1.0-8% of CD8+ T cells. The leading position in the CD3+CD56-NKG2C+ fraction of several donors also went to these clonotypes.

This chain connects TRBV27 to TRBJ1-2; TCRdb proposes TRBD1, but this gene call is untestable without DNA. The sequencing sample was made of blood T cells: a sorted CD56 or NKG2C T cell subset, CD4+ or CD8+ T cells, or bulk PBMC T cells (not recorded which). This TCR was sampled from a woman between 18 and 69 years old in good health. The CDR3 region is CASSGADYGYTF.